This T cell receptor beta chain is from a study of neoadjuvant anti-PD-1 for oral cavity cancer. This clone was seen only a few times. TCRdb's copy holds only in-frame clones and misses some; the assay was immunoSEQ multiplex PCR. The repertoire holds roughly 18,000 clones, with under 75% as singletons. This CDR3 spans 16 amino acids. V was pared by 5 bases and J by 3 bases, with 18 bases between. Germline CDR1 LNHNV, CDR2 YYDKDF (reference sequence). The material was PBMCs, obtained before nivolumab (anti-PD-1) treatment. The receptor was derived from a person aged 40-85 years with oral cavity squamous cell carcinoma. J is TRBJ2-3 and V is TRBV15; D possibly corresponds to TRBD1 (8 bases). DNA of the CDR3: TGTGCCACCAGCGGTACAACAGGGGGAGGGACAGATACGCAGTATTTT. It encodes CATSGTTGGGTDTQYF.